A selection of T cell receptor beta chains follows, all from one sample in a study of CD8 T cells in ankylosing spondylitis. MiXCR, applied by TCRdb to the 5' RACE reads, yields one record per CDR3 protein. In the table there are approximately 42,000 distinct CDR3 sequences, over 3.5% of which are singletons. Sequenced input: blood, either unsorted or a sorted T cell fraction (not recorded which). These receptors were collected from a female donor with ankylosing spondylitis or in good health (not recorded which). Each CDR3 is given with its conserved first and last residue. The order of the fields is clone size, J gene, V gene, D gene, CDR3 DNA, CDR3 protein. The D gene is left open where the match is weak. Some rows mark clone size as missing; the rest say once, few, many or name a class of expanded clone.

clone size: many; J gene: TRBJ2-1; V gene: TRBV9; D gene: TRBD2; CDR3 DNA: TGTGCCAGCAGCACTCCCGGGACTAGCGGGGGCTGGAGGTACAATGAGCAGTTCTTC; CDR3 protein: CASSTPGTSGGWRYNEQFF
clone size: .; J gene: TRBJ1-2; V gene: TRBV9; D gene: TRBD1; CDR3 DNA: TGTGCCAGCAGCGTAGAAGGGACAGGAAGTTATGGCTACACCTTC; CDR3 protein: CASSVEGTGSYGYTF
clone size: many; J gene: TRBJ1-6; V gene: TRBV9; D gene: .; CDR3 DNA: TGTGCCAGCAGCGAAGGGACCAGAGATTCACCCCTCCACTTT; CDR3 protein: CASSEGTRDSPLHF
clone size: many; J gene: TRBJ1-2; V gene: TRBV9; D gene: .; CDR3 DNA: TGTGCCAGCAGCGGGCAGAGAGCTAACTATGGCTACACCTTC; CDR3 protein: CASSGQRANYGYTF
clone size: many; J gene: TRBJ1-2; V gene: TRBV9; D gene: .; CDR3 DNA: TGTGCCAGCAGCGTAGACAGCGAGTATGGCTACACCTTC; CDR3 protein: CASSVDSEYGYTF
clone size: many; J gene: TRBJ1-5; V gene: TRBV9; D gene: TRBD1; CDR3 DNA: TGTGCCAGCAGTCCGGGACAGGGGGTAGGTCAGCCCCAGCATTTT; CDR3 protein: CASSPGQGVGQPQHF
clone size: many; J gene: TRBJ2-7; V gene: TRBV9; D gene: .; CDR3 DNA: TGTGCCAGCAGCGTAGAAACAGGGCTGCAGTACTTC; CDR3 protein: CASSVETGLQYF
clone size: many; J gene: TRBJ2-5; V gene: TRBV9; D gene: .; CDR3 DNA: TGTGCCAGCAGCGTAGCTGGGGGCCAACTAGCAACAGAGACCCAGTACTTC; CDR3 protein: CASSVAGGQLATETQYF
clone size: few; J gene: TRBJ2-3; V gene: TRBV9; D gene: .; CDR3 DNA: TGTGCCAGCAGCGTAGCCACAGCGCCGCAGTATTTT; CDR3 protein: CASSVATAPQYF
clone size: many; J gene: TRBJ2-3; V gene: TRBV9; D gene: .; CDR3 DNA: TGTGCCAGCAGCGTAGGGCGGGGCACAGATACGCAGTATTTT; CDR3 protein: CASSVGRGTDTQYF
clone size: many; J gene: TRBJ2-1; V gene: TRBV9; D gene: TRBD2; CDR3 DNA: TGTGCCAGCAGCGTAGGGGTACTAGCGGGGCGTAATGAGCAGTTCTTC; CDR3 protein: CASSVGVLAGRNEQFF
clone size: many; J gene: TRBJ2-3; V gene: TRBV9; D gene: TRBD1; CDR3 DNA: TGTGCCAGCACCCGTTTGGGACAGATACCCACAGATACGCAGTATTTT; CDR3 protein: CASTRLGQIPTDTQYF
clone size: many; J gene: TRBJ2-1; V gene: TRBV9; D gene: TRBD1; CDR3 DNA: TGTGCCAGCAGCGTCCGGGACAGGGAGTACAATGAGCAGTTCTTC; CDR3 protein: CASSVRDREYNEQFF
clone size: many; J gene: TRBJ1-2; V gene: TRBV9; D gene: .; CDR3 DNA: TGTGCCAGCAGCGTAGTAGGGGATACTAACTATGGCTACACCTTC; CDR3 protein: CASSVVGDTNYGYTF
clone size: many; J gene: TRBJ1-1; V gene: TRBV9; D gene: .; CDR3 DNA: TGTGCCAGCAGCGGAGGGACGCCTCCCACTGAAGCTTTCTTT; CDR3 protein: CASSGGTPPTEAFF
clone size: many; J gene: TRBJ2-4; V gene: TRBV15; D gene: .; CDR3 DNA: TGTGCCACTTTCCGTAACACCAAAAACATTCAGTACTTC; CDR3 protein: CATFRNTKNIQYF